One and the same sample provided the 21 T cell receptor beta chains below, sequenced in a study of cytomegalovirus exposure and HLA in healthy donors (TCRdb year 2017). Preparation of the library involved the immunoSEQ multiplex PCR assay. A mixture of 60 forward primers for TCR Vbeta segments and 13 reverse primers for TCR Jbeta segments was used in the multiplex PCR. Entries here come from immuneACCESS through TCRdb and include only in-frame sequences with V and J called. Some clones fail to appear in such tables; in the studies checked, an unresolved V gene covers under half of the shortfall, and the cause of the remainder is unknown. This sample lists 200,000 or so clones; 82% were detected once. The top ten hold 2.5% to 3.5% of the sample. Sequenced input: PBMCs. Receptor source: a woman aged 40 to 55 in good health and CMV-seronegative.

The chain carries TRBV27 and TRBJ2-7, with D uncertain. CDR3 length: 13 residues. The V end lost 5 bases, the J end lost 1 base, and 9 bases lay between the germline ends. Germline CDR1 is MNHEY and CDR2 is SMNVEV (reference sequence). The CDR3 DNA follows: TGTGCCAGCAGTCCGACACAATCCTACGAGCAGTACTTC. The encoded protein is CASSPTQSYEQYF.

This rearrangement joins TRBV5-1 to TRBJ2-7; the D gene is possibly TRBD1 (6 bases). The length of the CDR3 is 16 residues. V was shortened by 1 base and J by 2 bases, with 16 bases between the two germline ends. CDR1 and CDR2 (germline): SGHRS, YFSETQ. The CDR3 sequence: CASSLFSGTGPYEQYF. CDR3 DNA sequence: TGCGCCAGCAGCTTGTTCTCCGGAACAGGGCCCTACGAGCAGTACTTC.

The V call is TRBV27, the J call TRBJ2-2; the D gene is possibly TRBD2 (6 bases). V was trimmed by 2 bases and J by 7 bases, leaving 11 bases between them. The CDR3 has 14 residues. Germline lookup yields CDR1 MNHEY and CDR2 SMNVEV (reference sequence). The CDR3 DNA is TGTGCCAGCAGTTTAACCCAGGGAGGCGGGGAGCTGTTTTTT. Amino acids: CASSLTQGGGELFF.

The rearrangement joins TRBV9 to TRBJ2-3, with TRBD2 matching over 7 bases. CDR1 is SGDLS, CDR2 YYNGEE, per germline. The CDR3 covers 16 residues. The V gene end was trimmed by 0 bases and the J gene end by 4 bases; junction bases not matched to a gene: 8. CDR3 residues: CASSVGRREFADTQYF. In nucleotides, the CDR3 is TGTGCCAGCAGCGTAGGACGGCGGGAGTTCGCAGATACGCAGTATTTT. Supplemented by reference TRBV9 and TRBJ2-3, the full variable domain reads DSGVTQTPKHLITATGQRVTLRCSPRSGDLSVYWYQQSLDQGLQFLIQYYNGEERAKGNILERFSAQQFPDLHSELNLSSLELGDSALYFCASSVGRREFADTQYFGPGTRLTVL.

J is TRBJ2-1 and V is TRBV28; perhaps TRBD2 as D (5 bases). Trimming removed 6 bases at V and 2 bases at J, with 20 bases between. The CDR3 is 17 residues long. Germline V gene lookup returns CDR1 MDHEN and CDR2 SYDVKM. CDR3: CASSSPLREKTYNEQFF. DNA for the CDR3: TGTGCCAGCAGCTCCCCCCTTAGGGAGAAGACCTACAATGAGCAGTTCTTC.

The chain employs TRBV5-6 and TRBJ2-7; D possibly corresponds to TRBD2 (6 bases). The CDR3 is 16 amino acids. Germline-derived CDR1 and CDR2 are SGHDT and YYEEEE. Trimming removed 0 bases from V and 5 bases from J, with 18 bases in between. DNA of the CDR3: TGTGCCAGCAGCTTGGCCCTAGGGAGGTTGGGGGACGAGCAGTACTTC. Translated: CASSLALGRLGDEQYF.

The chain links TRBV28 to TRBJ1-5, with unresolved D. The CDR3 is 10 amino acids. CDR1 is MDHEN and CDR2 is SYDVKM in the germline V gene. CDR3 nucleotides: TGTGCGTCGGGCAATCAGCCCCAGCATTTT. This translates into CASGNQPQHF.

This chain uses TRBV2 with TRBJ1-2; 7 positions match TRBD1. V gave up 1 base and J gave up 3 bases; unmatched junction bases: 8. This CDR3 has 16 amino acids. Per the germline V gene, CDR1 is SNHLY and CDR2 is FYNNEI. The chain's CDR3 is CASSEVRGISHYGYTF. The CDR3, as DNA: TGTGCCAGCAGTGAAGTCAGGGGGATCTCTCACTATGGCTACACCTTC.

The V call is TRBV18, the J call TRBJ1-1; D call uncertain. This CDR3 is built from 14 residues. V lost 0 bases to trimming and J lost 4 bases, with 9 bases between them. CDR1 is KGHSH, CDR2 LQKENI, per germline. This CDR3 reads CASSPPAVRTEAFF. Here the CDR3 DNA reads TGTGCCAGCTCACCACCGGCGGTTCGCACTGAAGCTTTCTTT.

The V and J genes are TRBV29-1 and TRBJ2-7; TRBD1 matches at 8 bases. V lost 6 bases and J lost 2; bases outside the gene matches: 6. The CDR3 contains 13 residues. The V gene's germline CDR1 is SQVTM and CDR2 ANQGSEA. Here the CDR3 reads CSVGQGSAYEQYF. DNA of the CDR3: TGCAGCGTAGGACAGGGATCTGCCTACGAGCAGTACTTC.

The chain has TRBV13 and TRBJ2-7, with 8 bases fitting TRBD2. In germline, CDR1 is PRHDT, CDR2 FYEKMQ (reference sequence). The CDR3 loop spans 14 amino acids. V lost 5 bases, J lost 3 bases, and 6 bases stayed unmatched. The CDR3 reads CASSTTSGDYEQYF. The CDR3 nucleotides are TGTGCCAGCAGCACTACTAGCGGAGACTACGAGCAGTACTTC.

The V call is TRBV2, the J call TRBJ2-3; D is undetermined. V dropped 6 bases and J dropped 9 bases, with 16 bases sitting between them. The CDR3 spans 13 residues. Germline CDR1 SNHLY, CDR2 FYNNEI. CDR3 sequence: CASRRSLTTTQYF. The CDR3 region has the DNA TGTGCCAGCAGGCGCTCCCTCACTACCACGCAGTATTTT.

This CDR3 is CASKTGVGTEAFF. CDR3 sequence (DNA): TGTGCCAGTAAGACAGGGGTTGGCACTGAAGCTTTCTTT. V gene TRBV19 combines with J gene TRBJ1-1; 8 nucleotides agree with TRBD1. Germline-derived CDR1 and CDR2 are LNHDA and SQIVND (reference sequence). The CDR3 has 13 amino acids. With 7 bases clipped from V and 4 bases from J, the junction kept 5 bases outside the gene matches.

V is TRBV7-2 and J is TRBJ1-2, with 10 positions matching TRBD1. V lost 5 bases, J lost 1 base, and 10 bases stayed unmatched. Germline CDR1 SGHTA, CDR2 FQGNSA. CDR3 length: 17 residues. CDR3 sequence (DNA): TGTGCCAGCAGCCATCCGGGACAGGGGCGATATAACTATGGCTACACCTTC. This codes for CASSHPGQGRYNYGYTF.

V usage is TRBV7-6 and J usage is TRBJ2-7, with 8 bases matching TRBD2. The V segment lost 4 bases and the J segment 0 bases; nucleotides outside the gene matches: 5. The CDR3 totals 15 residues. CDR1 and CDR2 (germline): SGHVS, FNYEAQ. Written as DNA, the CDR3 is TGTGCCAGCAGCTCAACTAGCGGTAGCTCCTACGAGCAGTACTTC. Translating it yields CASSSTSGSSYEQYF.

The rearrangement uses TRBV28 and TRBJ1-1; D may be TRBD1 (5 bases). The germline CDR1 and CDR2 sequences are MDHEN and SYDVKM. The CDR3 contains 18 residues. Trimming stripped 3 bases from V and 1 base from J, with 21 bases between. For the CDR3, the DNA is TGTGCCAGCAGTTTGCCCCTTACCTTTTGGGGGGAGAACACTGAAGCTTTCTTT. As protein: CASSLPLTFWGENTEAFF.

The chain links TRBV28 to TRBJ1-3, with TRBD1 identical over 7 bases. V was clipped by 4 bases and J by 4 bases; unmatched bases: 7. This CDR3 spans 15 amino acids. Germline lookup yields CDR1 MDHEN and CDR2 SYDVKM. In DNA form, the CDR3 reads TGTGCCAGCAGTTCGGGCGGGACAGAGGGAAACACCATATATTTT. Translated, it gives CASSSGGTEGNTIYF.

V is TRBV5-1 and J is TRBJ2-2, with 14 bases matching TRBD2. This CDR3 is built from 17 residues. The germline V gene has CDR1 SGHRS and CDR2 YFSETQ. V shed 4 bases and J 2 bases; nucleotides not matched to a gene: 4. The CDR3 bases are TGCGCCAGCAGCGGGGGACTAGCGGGAGTCAACACCGGGGAGCTGTTTTTT. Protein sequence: CASSGGLAGVNTGELFF. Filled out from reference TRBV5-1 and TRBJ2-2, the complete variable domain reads KAGVTQTPRYLIKTRGQQVTLSCSPISGHRSVSWYQQTPGQGLQFLFEYFSETQRNKGNFPGRFSGRQFSNSRSEMNVSTLELGDSALYLCASSGGLAGVNTGELFFGEGSRLTVL.

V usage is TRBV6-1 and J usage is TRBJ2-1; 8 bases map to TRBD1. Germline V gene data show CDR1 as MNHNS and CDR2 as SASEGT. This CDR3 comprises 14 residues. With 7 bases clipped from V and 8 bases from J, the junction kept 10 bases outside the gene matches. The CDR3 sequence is CASTISQGAYEQFF. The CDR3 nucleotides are TGTGCCAGCACCATAAGCCAGGGGGCGTATGAGCAGTTCTTC.

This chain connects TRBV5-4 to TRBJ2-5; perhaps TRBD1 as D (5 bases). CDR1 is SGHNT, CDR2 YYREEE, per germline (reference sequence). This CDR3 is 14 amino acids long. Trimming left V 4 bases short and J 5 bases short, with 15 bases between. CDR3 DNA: TGTGCCAGCAGCCGACCCCCCTCAGGGGAGACCCAGTACTTC. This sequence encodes CASSRPPSGETQYF. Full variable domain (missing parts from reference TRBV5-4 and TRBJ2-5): ETGVTQSPTHLIKTRGQQVTLRCSSQSGHNTVSWYQQALGQGPQFIFQYYREEENGRGNFPPRFSGLQFPNYSSELNVNALELDDSALYLCASSRPPSGETQYFGPGTRLLVL.

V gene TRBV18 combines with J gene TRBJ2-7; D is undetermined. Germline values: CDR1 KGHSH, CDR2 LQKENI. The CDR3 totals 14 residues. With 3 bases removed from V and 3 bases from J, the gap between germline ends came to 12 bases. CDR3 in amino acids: CASSPAPLHYEQYF. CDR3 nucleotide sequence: TGTGCCAGCTCACCTGCCCCACTCCACTACGAGCAGTACTTC.